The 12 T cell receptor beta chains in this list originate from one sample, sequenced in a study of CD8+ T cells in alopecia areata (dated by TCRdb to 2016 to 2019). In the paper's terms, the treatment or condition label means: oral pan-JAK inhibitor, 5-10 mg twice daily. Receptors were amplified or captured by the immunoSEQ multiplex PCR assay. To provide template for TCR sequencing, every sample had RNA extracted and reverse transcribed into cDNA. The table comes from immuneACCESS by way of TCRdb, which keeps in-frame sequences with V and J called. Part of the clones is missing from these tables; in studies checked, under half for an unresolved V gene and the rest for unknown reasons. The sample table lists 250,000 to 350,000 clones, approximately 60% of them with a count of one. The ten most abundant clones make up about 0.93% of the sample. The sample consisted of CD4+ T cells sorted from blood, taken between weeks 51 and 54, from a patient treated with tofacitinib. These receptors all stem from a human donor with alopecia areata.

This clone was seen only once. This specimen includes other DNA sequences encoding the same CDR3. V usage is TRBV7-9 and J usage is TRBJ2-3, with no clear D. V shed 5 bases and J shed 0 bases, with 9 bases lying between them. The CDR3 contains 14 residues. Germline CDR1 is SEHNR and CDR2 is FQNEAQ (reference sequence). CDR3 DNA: TGTGCCAGCAGCCCTAGACGGAGCACAGATACGCAGTATTTT. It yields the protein CASSPRRSTDTQYF.

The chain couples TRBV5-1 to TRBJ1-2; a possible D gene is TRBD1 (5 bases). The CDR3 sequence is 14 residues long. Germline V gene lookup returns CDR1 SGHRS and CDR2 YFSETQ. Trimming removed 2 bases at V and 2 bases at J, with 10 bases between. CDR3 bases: TGCGCCAGCAGCTTCGGGACCCAGAACTATGGCTACACCTTC. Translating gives CASSFGTQNYGYTF.

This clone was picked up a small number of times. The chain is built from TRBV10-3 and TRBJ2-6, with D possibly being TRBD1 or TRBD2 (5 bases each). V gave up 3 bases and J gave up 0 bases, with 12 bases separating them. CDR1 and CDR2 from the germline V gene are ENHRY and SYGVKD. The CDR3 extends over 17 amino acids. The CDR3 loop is CAISDGWGSSGANVLTF. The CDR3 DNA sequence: TGTGCCATCAGTGACGGTTGGGGGAGCTCTGGGGCCAACGTCCTGACTTTC.

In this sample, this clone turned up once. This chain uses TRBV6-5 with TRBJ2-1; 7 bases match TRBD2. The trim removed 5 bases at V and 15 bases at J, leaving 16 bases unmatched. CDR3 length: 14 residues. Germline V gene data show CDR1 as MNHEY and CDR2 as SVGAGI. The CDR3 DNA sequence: TGTGCCAGCAGTCCCCCCGGTGAGGTAGCGGGCCGGTTCTTC. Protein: CASSPPGEVAGRFF.

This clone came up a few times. For the CDR3, the DNA is TGTGCCTGGAGGGCGCCGGGACAGCTCTACGAGCAGTACTTC. Translated, it gives CAWRAPGQLYEQYF. V is TRBV30 and J is TRBJ2-7; 7 bases map to TRBD1. The ends lost 3 bases at V and 3 bases at J; junction bases unmatched: 8. Per germline, CDR1 GTSNPN and CDR2 SVGIG (reference sequence). The length of the CDR3 is 14 residues. The whole variable domain, filled in from reference TRBV30 and TRBJ2-7, reads SQTIHQWPATLVQPVGSPLSLECTVEGTSNPNLYWYRQAAGRGLQLLFYSVGIGQISSEVPQNLSASRPQDRQFILSSKKLLLSDSGFYLCAWRAPGQLYEQYFGPGTRLTVT.

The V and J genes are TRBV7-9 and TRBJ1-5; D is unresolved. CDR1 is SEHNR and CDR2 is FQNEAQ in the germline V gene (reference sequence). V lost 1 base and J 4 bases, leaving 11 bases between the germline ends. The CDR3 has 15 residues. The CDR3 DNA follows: TGTGCCAGCAGCTTAGACGGACGGACTAATCAGCCCCAGCATTTT. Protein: CASSLDGRTNQPQHF. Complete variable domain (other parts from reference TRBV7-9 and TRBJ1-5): DTGVSQNPRHKITKRGQNVTFRCDPISEHNRLYWYRQTLGQGPEFLTYFQNEAQLEKSRLLSDRFSAERPKGSFSTLEIQRTEQGDSAMYLCASSLDGRTNQPQHFGDGTRLSIL.

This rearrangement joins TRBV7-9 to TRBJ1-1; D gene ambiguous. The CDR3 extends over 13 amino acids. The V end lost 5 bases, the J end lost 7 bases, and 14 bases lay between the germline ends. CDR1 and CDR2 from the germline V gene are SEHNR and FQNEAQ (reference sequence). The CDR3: CASSQTDGYEAFF. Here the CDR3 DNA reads TGTGCCAGCAGCCAAACGGACGGCTATGAAGCTTTCTTT.

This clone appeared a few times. CDR3 bases: TGCGCCAGCAGCTTGGGATGGAACACCGGGGAGCTGTTTTTT. This encodes CASSLGWNTGELFF. The V call is TRBV5-1, the J call TRBJ2-2; D is unresolved. Germline V CDR1 and CDR2: SGHRS, YFSETQ. The V end lost 0 bases, the J end lost 1 base, and 4 bases lay between the germline ends. The CDR3 is 14 residues long.

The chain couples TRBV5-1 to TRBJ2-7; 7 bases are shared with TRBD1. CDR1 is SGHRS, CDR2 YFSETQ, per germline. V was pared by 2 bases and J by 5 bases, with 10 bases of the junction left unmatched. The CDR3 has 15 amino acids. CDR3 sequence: CASSLTGTEYDEQYF. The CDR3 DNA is TGCGCCAGCAGCTTAACCGGGACAGAGTATGACGAGCAGTACTTC.

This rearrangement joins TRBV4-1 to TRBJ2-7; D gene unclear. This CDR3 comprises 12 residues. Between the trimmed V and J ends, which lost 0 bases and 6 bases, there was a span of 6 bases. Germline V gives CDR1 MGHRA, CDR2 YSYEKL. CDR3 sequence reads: CASSQDHVEQYF. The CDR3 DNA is TGCGCCAGCAGCCAAGACCACGTCGAGCAGTACTTC.

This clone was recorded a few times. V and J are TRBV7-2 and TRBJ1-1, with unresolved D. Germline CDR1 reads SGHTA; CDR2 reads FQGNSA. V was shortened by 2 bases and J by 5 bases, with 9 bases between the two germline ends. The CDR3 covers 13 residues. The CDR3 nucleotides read TGTGCCAGCAGCTTACAGGTATCGACTGAAGCTTTCTTT. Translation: CASSLQVSTEAFF.

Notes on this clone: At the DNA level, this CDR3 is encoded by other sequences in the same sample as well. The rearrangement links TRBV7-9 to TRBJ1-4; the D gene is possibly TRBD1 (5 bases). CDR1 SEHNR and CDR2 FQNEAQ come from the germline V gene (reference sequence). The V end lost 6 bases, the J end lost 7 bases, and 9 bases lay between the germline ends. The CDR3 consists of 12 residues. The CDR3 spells CASSPQGEKLFF. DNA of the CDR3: TGTGCCAGCAGTCCGCAGGGTGAAAAACTGTTTTTT. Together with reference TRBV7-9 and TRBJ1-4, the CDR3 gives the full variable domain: DTGVSQNPRHKITKRGQNVTFRCDPISEHNRLYWYRQTLGQGPEFLTYFQNEAQLEKSRLLSDRFSAERPKGSFSTLEIQRTEQGDSAMYLCASSPQGEKLFFGSGTQLSVL.